The T cell receptor beta chain under discussion was sequenced for a study of T cells after yellow fever vaccination. They built TCR cDNA with 5'RACE template switching, a step that put in a universal primer site and UMIs. MiXCR, run by TCRdb on the 5' RACE reads, gives a single entry per CDR3 protein. The table shows 450,000 to 600,000 distinct CDR3 sequences, with 17% occurring only once. The germline CDR1 and CDR2 sequences are SGHVS and FNYEAQ. V lost 2 bases, J lost 9 bases, and 5 bases lay in between. The CDR3 runs 12 residues. In its sample, this clonotype was seen a few times. The chain recombines TRBV7-6 with TRBJ1-6; D not resolved. The TCR sequence derives from a man between 18 and 29 years old who received the YFV17D yellow fever vaccine. Sequencing used PBMCs, obtained roughly 5 days after the first yellow fever vaccination. Here the CDR3 DNA reads TGTGCCAGCAGCTTAATTGGTTCACCCCTCCACTTT. It translates to CASSLIGSPLHF.